There are a few counts of the clone carrying this T cell receptor beta chain. Using immunoSEQ multiplex PCR, the repertoire was profiled, and TCRdb retains in-frame clones only, with some absent. The data hold roughly 430,000 clones, with roughly 87% observed a single time. Participants spanned ages about 18 to 90 years and resided in 20 to 30 US areas. The data are from a study of blood T cell repertoires in COVID-19. The germline CDR1 and CDR2 sequences are SGDLS and YYNGEE. The CDR3 is 16 amino acids. The junction had 5 bases not matched to a gene; V was cut back by 0 bases and J by 6 bases. The sample taken for sequencing was PBMCs or T cells enriched from blood (not recorded which). The V call is TRBV9, the J call TRBJ2-3; TRBD2 agrees at 12 bases. The source of this sequence is a woman aged 40 to 50 with acute COVID-19. CDR3 protein: CASSVDLAGGRDTQYF. The CDR3 DNA reads as TGTGCCAGCAGCGTAGATCTAGCGGGGGGGCGCGATACGCAGTATTTT.